This T cell receptor (beta chain) emerged from a study of neurological immune-mediated disorders. This clonotype was counted ten times or more. The cDNA was generated by 5'RACE with 10-nucleotide random UMIs. One entry per CDR3 protein, called by TCRdb with MiXCR from the 5' RACE reads. Among some 41,000 distinct CDR3 sequences listed, about 14% were seen once. Unmatched junction bases numbered 11, after V lost 6 bases and J lost 3 bases. This CDR3 spans 14 amino acids. CDR1 DFQATT and CDR2 SNEGSKA come from the germline V gene (reference sequence). The chain carries TRBV20-1 and TRBJ2-7, with TRBD1 identical over 7 bases. The clonotype comes from a woman in her sixties or seventies with HTLV-1-associated myelopathy (HAM/TSP). What was sequenced was CD4+ T cells from blood. Written as DNA, the CDR3 is TGCAGTGCATCCGGGACAGTGGGATTCTACGAGCAGTACTTC. This translates into CSASGTVGFYEQYF.